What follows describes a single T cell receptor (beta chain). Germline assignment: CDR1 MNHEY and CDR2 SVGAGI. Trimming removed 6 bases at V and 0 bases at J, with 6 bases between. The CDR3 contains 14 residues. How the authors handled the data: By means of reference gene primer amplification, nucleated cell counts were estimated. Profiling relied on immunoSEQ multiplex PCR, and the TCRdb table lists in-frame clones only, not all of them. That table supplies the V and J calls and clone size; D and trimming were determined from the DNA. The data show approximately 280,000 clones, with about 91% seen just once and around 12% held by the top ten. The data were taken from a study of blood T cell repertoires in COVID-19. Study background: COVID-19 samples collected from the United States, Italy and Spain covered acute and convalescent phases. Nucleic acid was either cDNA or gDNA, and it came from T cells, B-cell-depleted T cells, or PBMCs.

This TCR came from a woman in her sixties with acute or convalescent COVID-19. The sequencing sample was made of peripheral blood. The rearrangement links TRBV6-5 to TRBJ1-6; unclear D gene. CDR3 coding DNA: TGTGCCAGCAGCTCTAGCTCCTATAATTCACCCCTCCACTTT. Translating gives CASSSSSYNSPLHF.